This T cell receptor beta chain stems from a study of cytomegalovirus exposure and HLA in healthy donors. Study-wide results and limits: In a later analysis, TCR association rates varied by HLA locus: DRB1 most, HLA-C fewest. Across donors, sequencing depth was assumed by presence/absence analyses to be roughly uniform.

The V gene end was trimmed by 3 bases and the J gene end by 5 bases; junction bases not matched to a gene: 4. CDR1 is LNHDA, CDR2 SQIVND, per germline (reference sequence). This CDR3 contains 14 residues. Both 60 Vbeta primers and 13 Jbeta primers went into the PCR. Only in-frame clones appear in the TCRdb table, and some are missing; sequencing was by immunoSEQ multiplex PCR. The sample has around 150,000 clones, 65% to 85% seen once; the top ten hold 6.3%. Everyone who donated was a healthy bone marrow donor. Of note for this clone: Its target is not known.

The chain recombines TRBV19 with TRBJ2-5; 9 nucleotides agree with TRBD2. The sample taken for sequencing was PBMCs. The receptor comes from a male donor in good health and CMV-seropositive. CDR3 nucleotide sequence: TGTGCCAGTAGTATTAGCGGGAGTGGGGAGACCCAGTACTTC. Its translation is CASSISGSGETQYF.